The 20 T cell receptor beta chains given below trace back to one sample, sequenced in a study of T and B cells in COVID-19 patients (dated by TCRdb to about 2020). The listed sequencing device is Illumina MiSeq. Multiplex PCR with BIOMED2 TRB-A/B primer pools was used to amplify the TRB rearrangements. In TCRdb, the public reads were trimmed at Q25 with fastp and aligned with MiXCR, with productive beta chains retained. For every CDR3 protein sequence, its rows merge into one entry that carries the most common genes and DNA. This sample holds about 5,200 distinct CDR3 sequences; 15% to 20% were observed only once. The ten largest clones take up roughly 6.5% of the sample. Genomic DNA extracted from blood, in amounts of roughly 230-550 ng, served as the starting material for amplifying TRB repertoires. Sequencing input: blood. These receptors originate from a human donor who had recovered from COVID-19.

This rearrangement joins TRBV27 to TRBJ1-2; a weak D match, TRBD1 (6 bases). V was cut by 3 bases and J by 1 base, with 15 bases left in between. The CDR3 spans 16 residues. Germline assignment: CDR1 MNHEY and CDR2 SMNVEV (reference sequence). CDR3: CASSFRGGLRNYGYTF. The CDR3 nucleotides are TGTGCCAGCAGTTTTCGGGGGGGGCTTCGTAACTATGGCTACACCTTC.

This clonotype is large (0.1 to 1%) in the sample. The V and J genes are TRBV13 and TRBJ2-7, with 8 bases identical to TRBD2. The CDR3 is made up of 13 amino acids. Germline CDR1 is PRHDT and CDR2 is FYEKMQ (reference sequence). After removal of 7 bases from V and 6 bases from J, the junction contained 8 bases not matched to a gene. The CDR3 is CASTGTREGEQYF. In DNA form, the CDR3 reads TGTGCCAGCACGGGGACTAGAGAGGGCGAGCAGTACTTC.

The rearrangement links TRBV5-1 to TRBJ1-1, with D perhaps TRBD1 (5 bases). V gave up 4 bases and J gave up 5 bases, with 18 bases separating them. The CDR3 covers 15 residues. CDR1 and CDR2 (germline): SGHRS, YFSETQ. The CDR3 sequence is CASSGGFQGRTEAFF. CDR3 bases: TGCGCCAGCAGCGGAGGGTTCCAGGGACGGACTGAAGCTTTCTTT.

This clonotype was detected ten times or more. The J gene is TRBJ1-1, the V gene TRBV5-6; D is unresolved. CDR3 length: 14 residues. The V end was cut by 3 bases, the J end by 1 base, with 10 bases between. Germline-derived CDR1 and CDR2 are SGHDT and YYEEEE. The CDR3 reads CASSWSGKNTEAFF. Here the CDR3 DNA reads TGTGCCAGCAGCTGGAGCGGCAAGAACACTGAAGCTTTCTTT.

This chain uses TRBV28 with TRBJ1-1, with D possibly TRBD1 on 5 matching bases. This CDR3 has 15 residues. V was shortened by 6 bases and J by 2 bases, with 16 bases between the two germline ends. Germline V gene lookup returns CDR1 MDHEN and CDR2 SYDVKM. The CDR3 nucleotides read TGTGCCAGCAGGGGAGCAGGGACCATAAACACTGAAGCTTTCTTT. Its translation: CASRGAGTINTEAFF.

Ten or more counts support this clonotype. V and J are TRBV6-6 and TRBJ2-7, with D tentatively TRBD2 (5 bases). CDR1 and CDR2 (germline): MNHNY, SVGAGI (reference sequence). CDR3 length: 14 residues. V lost 6 bases to trimming and J lost 0 bases, with 12 bases between them. Here the CDR3 reads CASRGRWDSYEQYF. The CDR3 bases are TGTGCCAGCAGGGGGAGATGGGACTCCTACGAGCAGTACTTC.

By share, this clonotype ranks as medium-sized. J is TRBJ2-3 and V is TRBV10-3; maybe TRBD1 (6 bases). V lost 3 bases and J 4 bases, leaving 11 bases between the germline ends. The CDR3 loop spans 14 amino acids. CDR1 is ENHRY, CDR2 SYGVKD, per germline. The CDR3 DNA is TGTGCCATCAGTGAACAGGGCGGCGCAGATACGCAGTATTTT. Its translation is CAISEQGGADTQYF.

This clonotype showed up just a few times. This chain uses TRBV28 with TRBJ1-6; no reliable D call. Trimming took 5 bases from V and 8 from J, leaving 10 bases between them. This CDR3 has 13 amino acids. The germline V gene encodes CDR1 MDHEN and CDR2 SYDVKM. This chain's CDR3 is CASSQDGHSPLHF. The CDR3 bases are TGTGCCAGCAGTCAGGACGGCCATTCACCCCTCCACTTT.

The V gene is TRBV12-3 or TRBV12-4, the J gene TRBJ1-2; 9 bases match TRBD1. This CDR3 spans 14 amino acids. J gave up 3 bases and V 4 bases, and 3 bases lay outside the gene matches. The CDR3 DNA reads TGTGCCAGCAGTTCGTGGGACAGGGACTATGGCTACACCTTC. The encoded protein is CASSSWDRDYGYTF.

This clonotype was detected ten times or more. J is TRBJ2-1 and V is TRBV12-3 or TRBV12-4, with 13 bases aligning to TRBD2. There are 15 residues in the CDR3. J gave up 9 bases and V 6 bases, and 8 bases lay outside the gene matches. CDR3 sequence reads: CASSPLAGGRGEQFF. CDR3 DNA: TGTGCCAGCAGCCCACTAGCGGGGGGGCGGGGTGAGCAGTTCTTC.

This clonotype is judged medium-sized (0.01 to 0.1%). This sequence joins TRBV19 and TRBJ1-3; D perhaps matches TRBD1 (5 bases). Germline V CDR1 and CDR2: LNHDA, SQIVND (reference sequence). Between the trimmed V and J ends, which lost 10 bases and 4 bases, there was a span of 17 bases. The CDR3 totals 14 residues. This chain's CDR3 is CATARGSTGNTIYF. CDR3 sequence (DNA): TGTGCCACTGCGAGGGGTAGTACCGGAAACACCATATATTTT.

This clonotype qualifies as medium-sized. CDR3 DNA: TGTGCCAGCAGAGAAGGGCCTGACACCGGGGAGCTGTTTTTT. Translated, it gives CASREGPDTGELFF. The V gene is TRBV6-4, the J gene TRBJ2-2, with D unresolved. CDR3 length equals 14 residues. The germline V gene encodes CDR1 MRHNA and CDR2 SNTAGT. The ends were cut back, 6 bases at V and 3 bases at J, with 11 bases in the middle.

This clonotype was observed a few times. This chain uses TRBV6-2 or TRBV6-3 with TRBJ2-1; D may be TRBD2 (10 bases). There are 21 residues in the CDR3. The V end was cut by 2 bases, the J end by 8 bases, with 34 bases between. Germline V CDR1 and CDR2: MNHEY, SVGEGT. CDR3 DNA: TGTGCCAGCAGTTACCTTCCGAGCCCCGGACAGGGGACAGCGGGGGGGGATGAGCAGTTCTTC. The encoded protein is CASSYLPSPGQGTAGGDEQFF.

CDR3 sequence (DNA): TGTGCCAGCAGCAAAACGAACGAGCAGTACTTC. Its translation is CASSKTNEQYF. J is TRBJ2-7 and V is TRBV11-3; D ambiguous. The V gene lost 5 bases and the J gene lost 5 bases, with 7 bases spanning the gap. CDR3 length equals 11 residues. The germline V gene encodes CDR1 SGHNT and CDR2 YENEEA.

This clonotype was observed at least ten times. The rearrangement uses TRBV11-3 and TRBJ2-2; a possible D gene is TRBD1 (5 bases). The V gene's germline CDR1 is SGHNT and CDR2 YENEEA. Between the trimmed V and J ends, which lost 6 bases and 0 bases, there was a span of 20 bases. The CDR3 has 18 residues. The CDR3 bases are TGTGCCAGCAGGCTTAGGGGATCGGGCCCAGCGAACACCGGGGAGCTGTTTTTT. Its translation is CASRLRGSGPANTGELFF.

This clonotype is judged medium-sized (0.01 to 0.1%). The chain joins TRBV6-2 or TRBV6-3 to TRBJ1-4; TRBD1 is a possible D gene (6 bases). The V gene's germline CDR1 is MNHEY and CDR2 SVGEGT. V gave up 6 bases and J gave up 6 bases, with 11 bases separating them. There are 13 residues in the CDR3. Here the CDR3 reads CASRRDNDEKLFF. The CDR3 DNA reads as TGTGCCAGCAGGCGGGACAATGATGAAAAACTGTTTTTT.

This CDR3 is CSARSSLSTGELFF. The CDR3 coding sequence is TGCAGTGCTAGGTCCAGTCTTAGCACCGGGGAGCTGTTTTTT. J is TRBJ2-2 and V is TRBV20-1, with unresolved D. This CDR3 spans 14 amino acids. CDR1 and CDR2 (germline): DFQATT, SNEGSKA (reference sequence). Between the trimmed V and J ends, which lost 3 bases and 4 bases, there was a span of 12 bases.

This clonotype was observed many times. The chain has TRBV10-3 and TRBJ1-2, with D possibly matching TRBD1 (5 bases). V was clipped by 4 bases and J by 0 bases, with 12 bases between them. Germline V gives CDR1 ENHRY, CDR2 SYGVKD. The CDR3 has 15 residues. The chain's CDR3 is CAISGGGRTNYGYTF. For the CDR3, the DNA is TGTGCCATCAGTGGGGGGGGACGGACTAACTATGGCTACACCTTC.

This clonotype is deemed medium-sized (0.01 to 0.1%). V usage is TRBV19 and J usage is TRBJ2-6, with a tentative D call TRBD1 (6 bases). Trimming left V 3 bases short and J 0 bases short, with 15 bases between. This CDR3 spans 18 amino acids. CDR1 and CDR2 from the germline V gene are LNHDA and SQIVND (reference sequence). The CDR3 loop is CASSIGFQGSSGANVLTF. DNA for the CDR3: TGTGCCAGTAGTATCGGCTTTCAGGGGAGCTCTGGGGCCAACGTCCTGACTTTC. Combining the CDR3 with reference TRBV19 and TRBJ2-6 gives the whole variable domain DGGITQSPKYLFRKEGQNVTLSCEQNLNHDAMYWYRQDPGQGLRLIYYSQIVNDFQKGDIAEGYSVSREKKESFPLTVTSAQKNPTAFYLCASSIGFQGSSGANVLTFGAGSRLTVL.

By sample share, this clonotype is medium-sized. The chain joins TRBV13 to TRBJ2-2; 12 bases map to TRBD1. With V trimmed by 6 bases and J by 1 base, 12 bases remained unmatched. The CDR3 spans 19 residues. Germline V gene sequence: CDR1 PRHDT, CDR2 FYEKMQ (reference sequence). The CDR3 bases are TGTGCCAGCAGTAACGTGGGACAGGGGGCGGGATGGAACACCGGGGAGCTGTTTTTT. Its protein product is CASSNVGQGAGWNTGELFF.